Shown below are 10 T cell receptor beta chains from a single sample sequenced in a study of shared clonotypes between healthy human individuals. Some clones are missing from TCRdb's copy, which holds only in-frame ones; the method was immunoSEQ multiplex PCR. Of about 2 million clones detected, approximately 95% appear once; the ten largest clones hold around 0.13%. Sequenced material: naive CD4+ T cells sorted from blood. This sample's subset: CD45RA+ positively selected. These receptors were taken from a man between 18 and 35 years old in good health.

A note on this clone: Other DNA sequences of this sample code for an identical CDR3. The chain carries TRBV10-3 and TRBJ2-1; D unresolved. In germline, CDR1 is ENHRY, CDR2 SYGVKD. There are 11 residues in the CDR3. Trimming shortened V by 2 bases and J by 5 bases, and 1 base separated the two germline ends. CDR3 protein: CAISENNEQFF. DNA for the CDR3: TGTGCCATCAGTGAGAACAATGAGCAGTTCTTC.

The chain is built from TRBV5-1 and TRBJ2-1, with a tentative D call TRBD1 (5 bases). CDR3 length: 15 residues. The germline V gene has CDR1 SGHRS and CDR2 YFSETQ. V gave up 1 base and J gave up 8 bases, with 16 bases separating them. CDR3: CASSLRGSLPYEQFF. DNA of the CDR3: TGCGCCAGCAGCTTGAGGGGAAGCCTTCCTTATGAGCAGTTCTTC.

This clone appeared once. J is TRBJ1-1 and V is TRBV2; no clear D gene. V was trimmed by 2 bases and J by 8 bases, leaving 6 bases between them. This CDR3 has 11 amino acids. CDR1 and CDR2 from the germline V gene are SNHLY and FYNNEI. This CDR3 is CASSEHLEAFF. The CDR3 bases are TGTGCCAGCAGTGAACACCTCGAAGCTTTCTTT.

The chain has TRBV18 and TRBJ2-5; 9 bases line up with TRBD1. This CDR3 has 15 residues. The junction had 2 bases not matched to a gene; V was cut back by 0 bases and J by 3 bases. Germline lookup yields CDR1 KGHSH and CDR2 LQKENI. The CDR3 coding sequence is TGTGCCAGCTCACCACCCGGGACAGGGAAAGAGACCCAGTACTTC. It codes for CASSPPGTGKETQYF.

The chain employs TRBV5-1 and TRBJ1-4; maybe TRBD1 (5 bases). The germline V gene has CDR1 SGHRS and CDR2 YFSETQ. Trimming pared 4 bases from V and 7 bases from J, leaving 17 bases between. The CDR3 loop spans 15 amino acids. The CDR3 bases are TGCGCCAGCAGCAGGGACGGGGGACCCCTTGAAAAACTGTTTTTT. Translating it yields CASSRDGGPLEKLFF.

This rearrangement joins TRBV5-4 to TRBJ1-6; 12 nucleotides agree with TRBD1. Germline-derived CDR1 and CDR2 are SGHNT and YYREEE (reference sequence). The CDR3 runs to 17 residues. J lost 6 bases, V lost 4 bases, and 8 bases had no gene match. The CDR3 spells CASSLQGQGARNSPLHF. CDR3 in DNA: TGTGCCAGCAGCCTACAGGGACAGGGGGCGCGTAATTCACCCCTCCACTTT.

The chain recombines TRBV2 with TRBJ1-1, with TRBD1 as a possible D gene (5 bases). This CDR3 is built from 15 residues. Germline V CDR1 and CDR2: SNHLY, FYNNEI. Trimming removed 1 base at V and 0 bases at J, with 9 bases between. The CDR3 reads CASSEVVGVNTEAFF. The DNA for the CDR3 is TGTGCCAGCAGTGAAGTGGTAGGGGTGAACACTGAAGCTTTCTTT.

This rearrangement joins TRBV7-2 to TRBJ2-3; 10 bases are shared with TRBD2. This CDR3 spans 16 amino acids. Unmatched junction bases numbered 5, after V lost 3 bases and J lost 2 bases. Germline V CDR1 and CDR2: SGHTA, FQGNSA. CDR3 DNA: TGTGCCAGCAGCTTGCGACTAGCGGGTCCCACAGATACGCAGTATTTT. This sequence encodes CASSLRLAGPTDTQYF.

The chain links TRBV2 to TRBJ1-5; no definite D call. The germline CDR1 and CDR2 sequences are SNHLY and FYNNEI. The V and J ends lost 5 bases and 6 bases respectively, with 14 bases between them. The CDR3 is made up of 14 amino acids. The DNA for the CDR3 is TGTGCCAGCAGTCCCGAGAGTGTCGGTCAGCCCCAGCATTTT. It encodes CASSPESVGQPQHF.

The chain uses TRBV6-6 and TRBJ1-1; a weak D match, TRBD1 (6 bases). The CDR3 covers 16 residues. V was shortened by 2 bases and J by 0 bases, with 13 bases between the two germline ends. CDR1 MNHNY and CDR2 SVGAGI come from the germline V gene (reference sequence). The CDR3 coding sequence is TGTGCCAGCAGTTACAAGGGGGGGACCTTGAACACTGAAGCTTTCTTT. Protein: CASSYKGGTLNTEAFF.